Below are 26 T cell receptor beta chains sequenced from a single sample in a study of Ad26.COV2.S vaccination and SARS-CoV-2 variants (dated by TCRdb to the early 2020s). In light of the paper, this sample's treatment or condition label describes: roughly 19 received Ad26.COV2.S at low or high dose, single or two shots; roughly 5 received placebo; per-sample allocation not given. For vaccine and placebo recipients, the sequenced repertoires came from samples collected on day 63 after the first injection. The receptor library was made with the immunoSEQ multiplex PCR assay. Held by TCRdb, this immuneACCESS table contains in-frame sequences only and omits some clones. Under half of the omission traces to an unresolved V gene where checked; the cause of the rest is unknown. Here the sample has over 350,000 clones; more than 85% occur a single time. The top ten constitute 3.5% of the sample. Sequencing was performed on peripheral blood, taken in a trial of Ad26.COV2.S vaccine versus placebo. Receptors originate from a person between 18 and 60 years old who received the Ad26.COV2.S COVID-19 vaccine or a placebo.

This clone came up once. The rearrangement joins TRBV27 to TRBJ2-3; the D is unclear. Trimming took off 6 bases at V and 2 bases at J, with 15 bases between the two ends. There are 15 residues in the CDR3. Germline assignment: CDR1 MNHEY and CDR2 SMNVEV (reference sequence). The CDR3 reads CASSSWSGATDTQYF. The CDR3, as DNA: TGTGCCAGCAGCAGCTGGTCGGGTGCCACAGATACGCAGTATTTT.

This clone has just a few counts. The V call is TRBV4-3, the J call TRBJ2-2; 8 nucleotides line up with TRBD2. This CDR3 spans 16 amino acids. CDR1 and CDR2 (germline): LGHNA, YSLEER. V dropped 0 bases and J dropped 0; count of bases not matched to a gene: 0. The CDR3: CASSQELAANTGELFF. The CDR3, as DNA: TGCGCCAGCAGCCAAGAACTAGCGGCGAACACCGGGGAGCTGTTTTTT.

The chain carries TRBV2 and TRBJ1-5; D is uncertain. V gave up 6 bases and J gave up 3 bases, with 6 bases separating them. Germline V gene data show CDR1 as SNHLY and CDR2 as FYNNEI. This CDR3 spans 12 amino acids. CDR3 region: CASRSDNQPQHF. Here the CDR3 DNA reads TGTGCCAGCAGGTCAGACAATCAGCCCCAGCATTTT.

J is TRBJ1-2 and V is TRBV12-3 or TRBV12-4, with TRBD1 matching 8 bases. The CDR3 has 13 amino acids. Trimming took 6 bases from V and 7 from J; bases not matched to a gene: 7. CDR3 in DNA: TGTGCCAGCAGCCCCACAGGGGGGACTGGCTACACCTTC. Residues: CASSPTGGTGYTF.

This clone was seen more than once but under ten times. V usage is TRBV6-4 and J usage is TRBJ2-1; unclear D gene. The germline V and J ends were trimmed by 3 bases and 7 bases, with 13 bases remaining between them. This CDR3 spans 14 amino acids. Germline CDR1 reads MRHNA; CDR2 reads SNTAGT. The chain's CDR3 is CASSEKDELNEQFF. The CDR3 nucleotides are TGTGCCAGCAGTGAAAAGGATGAGTTAAATGAGCAGTTCTTC.

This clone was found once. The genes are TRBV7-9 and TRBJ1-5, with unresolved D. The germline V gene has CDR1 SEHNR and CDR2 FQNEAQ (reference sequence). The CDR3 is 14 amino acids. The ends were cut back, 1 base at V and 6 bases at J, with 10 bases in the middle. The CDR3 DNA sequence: TGTGCCAGCAGCTTAGATTTCGGGCTTCAGCCCCAGCATTTT. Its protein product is CASSLDFGLQPQHF.

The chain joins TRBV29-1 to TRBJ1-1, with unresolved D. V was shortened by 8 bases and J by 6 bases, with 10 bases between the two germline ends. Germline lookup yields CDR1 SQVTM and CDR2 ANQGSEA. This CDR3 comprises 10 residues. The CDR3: CSSIGSEAFF. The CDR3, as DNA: TGCAGCTCGATTGGGTCTGAAGCTTTCTTT.

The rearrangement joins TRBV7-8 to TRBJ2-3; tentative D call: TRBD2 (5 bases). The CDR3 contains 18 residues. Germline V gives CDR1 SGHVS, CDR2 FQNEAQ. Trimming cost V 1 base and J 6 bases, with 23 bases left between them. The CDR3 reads CASSLVALWAGQWDTQYF. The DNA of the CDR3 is TGTGCCAGCAGCTTAGTCGCGTTATGGGCGGGCCAATGGGATACGCAGTATTTT.

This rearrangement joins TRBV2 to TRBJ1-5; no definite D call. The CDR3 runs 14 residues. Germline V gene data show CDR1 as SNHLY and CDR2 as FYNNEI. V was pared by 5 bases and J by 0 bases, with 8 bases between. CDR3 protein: CASSIGYSNQPQHF. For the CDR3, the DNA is TGTGCCAGCAGTATTGGCTATAGCAATCAGCCCCAGCATTTT. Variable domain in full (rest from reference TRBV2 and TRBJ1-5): EPEVTQTPSHQVTQMGQEVILRCVPISNHLYFYWYRQILGQKVEFLVSFYNNEISEKSEIFDDQFSVERPDGSNFTLKIRSTKLEDSAMYFCASSIGYSNQPQHFGDGTRLSIL.

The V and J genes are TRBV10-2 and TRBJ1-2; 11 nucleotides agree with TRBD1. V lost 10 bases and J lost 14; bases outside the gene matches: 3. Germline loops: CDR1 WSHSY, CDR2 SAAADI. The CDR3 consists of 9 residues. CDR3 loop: CATGTGGTF. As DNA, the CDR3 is TGCGCCACCGGGACAGGGGGAACCTTC.

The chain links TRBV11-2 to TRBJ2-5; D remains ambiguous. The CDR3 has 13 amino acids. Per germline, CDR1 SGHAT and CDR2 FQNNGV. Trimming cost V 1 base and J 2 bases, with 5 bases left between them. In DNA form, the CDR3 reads TGTGCCAGCAGCTTAGGGATACAAGAGACCCAGTACTTC. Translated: CASSLGIQETQYF.

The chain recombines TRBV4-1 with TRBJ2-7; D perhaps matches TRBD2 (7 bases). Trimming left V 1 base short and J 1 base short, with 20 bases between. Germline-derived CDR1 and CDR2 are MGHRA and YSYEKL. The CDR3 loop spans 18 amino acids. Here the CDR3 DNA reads TGCGCCAGCAGCCAAGGAATCTCTGGGGGGGCGCCTTCCTACGAGCAGTACTTC. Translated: CASSQGISGGAPSYEQYF.

The CDR3 coding sequence is TGTGCCAGCAGCCAAGAAGACGGGAACACCGGGGAGCTGTTTTTT. Translating gives CASSQEDGNTGELFF. The V gene is TRBV3-1 (or the pseudogene TRBV3-2), the J gene TRBJ2-2; no firm D call. CDR1 LGHDT and CDR2 YNNKEL come from the germline V gene (reference sequence). V lost 0 bases and J lost 1, with 6 bases in between. This CDR3 spans 15 amino acids.

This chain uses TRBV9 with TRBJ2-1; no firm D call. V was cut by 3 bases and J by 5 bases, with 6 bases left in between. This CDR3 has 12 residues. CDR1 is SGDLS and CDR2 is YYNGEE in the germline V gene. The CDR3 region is CASSAADNEQFF. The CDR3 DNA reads TGTGCCAGCAGCGCCGCGGACAATGAGCAGTTCTTC.

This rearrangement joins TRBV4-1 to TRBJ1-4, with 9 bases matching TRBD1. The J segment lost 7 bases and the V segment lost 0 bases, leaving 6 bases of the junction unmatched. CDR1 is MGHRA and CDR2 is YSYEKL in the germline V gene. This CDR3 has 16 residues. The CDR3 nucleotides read TGCGCCAGCAGCCAAGATGGGACAGGGAGAGGTGAAAAACTGTTTTTT. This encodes CASSQDGTGRGEKLFF.

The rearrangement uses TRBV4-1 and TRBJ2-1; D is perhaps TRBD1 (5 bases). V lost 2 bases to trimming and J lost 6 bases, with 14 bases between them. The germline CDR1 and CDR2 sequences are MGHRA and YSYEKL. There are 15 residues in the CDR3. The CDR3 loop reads CASSQLGRAINEQFF. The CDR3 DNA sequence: TGCGCCAGCAGCCAACTCGGCAGGGCCATCAATGAGCAGTTCTTC.

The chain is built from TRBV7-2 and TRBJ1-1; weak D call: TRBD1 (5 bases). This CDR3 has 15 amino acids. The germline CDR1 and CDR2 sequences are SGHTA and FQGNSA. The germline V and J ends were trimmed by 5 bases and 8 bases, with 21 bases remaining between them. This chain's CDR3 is CASSPGWGEPQEAFF. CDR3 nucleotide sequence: TGTGCCAGCAGCCCGGGGTGGGGCGAACCCCAAGAAGCTTTCTTT.

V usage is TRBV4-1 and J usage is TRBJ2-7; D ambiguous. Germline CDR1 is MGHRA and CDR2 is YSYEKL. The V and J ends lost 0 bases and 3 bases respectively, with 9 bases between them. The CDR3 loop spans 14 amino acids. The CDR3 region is CASSQDPVDYEQYF. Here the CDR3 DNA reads TGCGCCAGCAGCCAAGATCCGGTAGACTACGAGCAGTACTTC.

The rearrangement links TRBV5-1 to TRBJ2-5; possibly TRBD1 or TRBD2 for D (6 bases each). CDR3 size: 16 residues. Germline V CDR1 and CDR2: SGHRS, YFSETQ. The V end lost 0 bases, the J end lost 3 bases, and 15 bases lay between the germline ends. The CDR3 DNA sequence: TGCGCCAGCAGCTTGGAGGTGAGGGGGGCCGAAGAGACCCAGTACTTC. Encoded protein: CASSLEVRGAEETQYF.

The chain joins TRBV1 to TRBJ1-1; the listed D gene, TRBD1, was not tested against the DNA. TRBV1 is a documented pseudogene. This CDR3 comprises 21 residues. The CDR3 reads CTSSQEAKPEAHGQGITEAFF. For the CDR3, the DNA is TGCACCAGCAGCCAAGAAGCGAAGCCCGAGGCACACGGACAGGGGATCACTGAAGCTTTCTTT.

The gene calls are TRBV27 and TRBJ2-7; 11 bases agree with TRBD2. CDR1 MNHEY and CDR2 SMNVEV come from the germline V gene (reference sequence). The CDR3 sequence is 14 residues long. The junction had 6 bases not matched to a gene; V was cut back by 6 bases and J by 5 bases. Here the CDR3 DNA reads TGTGCCAGCAGCATAGCGGGGGGGCGGAACGAGCAGTACTTC. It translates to CASSIAGGRNEQYF.

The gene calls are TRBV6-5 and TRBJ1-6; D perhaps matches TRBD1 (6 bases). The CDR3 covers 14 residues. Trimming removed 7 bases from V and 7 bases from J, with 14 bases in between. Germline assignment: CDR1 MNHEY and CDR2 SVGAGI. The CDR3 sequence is CASTSGEINSPLHF. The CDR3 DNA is TGTGCCAGCACTTCAGGGGAGATCAATTCACCCCTCCACTTT.

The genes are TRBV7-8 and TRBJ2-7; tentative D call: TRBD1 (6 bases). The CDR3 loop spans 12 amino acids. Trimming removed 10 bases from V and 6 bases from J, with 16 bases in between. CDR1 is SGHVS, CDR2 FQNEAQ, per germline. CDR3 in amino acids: CATGQTSAEQYF. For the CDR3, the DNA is TGTGCCACTGGACAGACGTCGGCCGAGCAGTACTTC.

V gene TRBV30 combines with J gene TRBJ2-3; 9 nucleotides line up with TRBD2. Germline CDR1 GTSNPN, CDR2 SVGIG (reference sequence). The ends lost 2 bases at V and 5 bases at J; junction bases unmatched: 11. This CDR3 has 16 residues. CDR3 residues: CAWSIEGLARGDTQYF. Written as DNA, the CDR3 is TGTGCCTGGAGTATAGAGGGACTAGCAAGGGGAGATACGCAGTATTTT.

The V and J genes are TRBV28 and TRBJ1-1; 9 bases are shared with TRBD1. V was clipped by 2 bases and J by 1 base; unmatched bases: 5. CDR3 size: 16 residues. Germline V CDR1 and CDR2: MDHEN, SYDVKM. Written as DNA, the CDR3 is TGTGCCAGCAGTTTACTTGGGACAGGGAGGAACACTGAAGCTTTCTTT. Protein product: CASSLLGTGRNTEAFF.

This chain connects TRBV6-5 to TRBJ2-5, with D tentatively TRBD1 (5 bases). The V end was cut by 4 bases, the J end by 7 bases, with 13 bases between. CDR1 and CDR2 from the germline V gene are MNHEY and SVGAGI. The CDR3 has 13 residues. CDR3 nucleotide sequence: TGTGCCAGCAGTTCCCAGGGCTGGGGGACCCAGTACTTC. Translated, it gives CASSSQGWGTQYF.